The rows below give T cell receptor beta chains drawn from one sample of a study of radiotherapy plus CTLA-4 blockade in lung cancer. Repertoires were generated with immunoSEQ multiplex PCR, while TCRdb's copy carries only in-frame clones and drops some. In the table there are about 68,000 clones, less than 80% of which are singletons. Source: peripheral blood, taken from a patient treated with radiotherapy plus ipilimumab. These TCRs come from a human donor with non-small cell lung cancer who had a complete response to radiotherapy plus ipilimumab. CDR3s include the opening cysteine and the closing phenylalanine or tryptophan. The order of the fields is V gene, D gene, J gene, clone size, CDR3 DNA, CDR3 protein. D genes are given only for firm matches. Clone sizes are given selectively: once, few, many, or a class where the clone is expanded.

TRBV6-6	.	TRBJ2-7	.	TGTGCCAGCAGTTCTATAGTGGGTCACTCCTACGAGCAGTACTTC	CASSSIVGHSYEQYF
TRBV29-1	.	TRBJ1-2	.	TGCAGCGTTGGATTGACGGGGGCCTATGGCTACACCTTC	CSVGLTGAYGYTF
TRBV30	.	TRBJ1-6	.	TGTGCCTGGGGCTTTGGCACAGGATCACCCCTCCACTTT	CAWGFGTGSPLHF
TRBV4-1	.	TRBJ1-1	.	TGCGCCAGCAGCCAAGATGGGTCCGAGGGGATAGGTCTGAACACTGAAGCTTTCTTT	CASSQDGSEGIGLNTEAFF
TRBV11-2	.	TRBJ1-1	.	TGTGCCAGCAGCTTAGATTCCAAGGCAGGGTGGCCCACTGAAGCTTTCTTT	CASSLDSKAGWPTEAFF
TRBV7-6	.	TRBJ1-5	.	TGTGCCAGCAGCTCAGGTCGGAAAGGGGCCAATCAGCCCCAGCATTTT	CASSSGRKGANQPQHF
TRBV5-5	.	TRBJ2-3	.	TGTGCCAGTAGCCTGGTCCCGGGTGAGGATACGCAGTATTTT	CASSLVPGEDTQYF
TRBV7-9	.	TRBJ2-5	.	TGTGCCAGCAGCTTAGAGGCCTGGGGAGAGACCCAGTACTTC	CASSLEAWGETQYF
TRBV7-9	.	TRBJ2-5	few	TGTGCCAGCAGCCCAGTGTACCAAGAGACCCAGTACTTC	CASSPVYQETQYF
TRBV5-7	TRBD2	TRBJ2-3	.	TGTGCCAGCAGCTCCCCTCCGGGACTAGCGGGAGCTAGAGATACGCAGTATTTT	CASSSPPGLAGARDTQYF
TRBV4-2	.	TRBJ2-5	.	TGTGCCAGCAGCCAAGCCCTGACCCTGCAGACCCAGTACTTC	CASSQALTLQTQYF
TRBV6-5	TRBD2	TRBJ2-1	.	TGTGCCAGCAGTTATACTAGCGGGGTAGTACAGAATGAGCAGTTCTTC	CASSYTSGVVQNEQFF
TRBV14	.	TRBJ2-1	.	TGTGCCAGCAGCTTTCGTCTCCATGGCGGTACATACAATGAGCAGTTCTTC	CASSFRLHGGTYNEQFF
TRBV27	.	TRBJ1-1	.	TGTGCCAGCAGTTTTTTCGAGGGGGACACTGAAGCTTTCTTT	CASSFFEGDTEAFF
TRBV30	.	TRBJ1-2	.	TGTGCCTGCCGGGACCCTCGGGACGGTGGCTACACCTTC	CACRDPRDGGYTF
TRBV7-2	TRBD1	TRBJ1-1	.	TGTGCCAGCAGCGCCCGGGGACAGCAGAACACTGAAGCTTTCTTT	CASSARGQQNTEAFF
TRBV28	TRBD1	TRBJ1-1	.	TGTGCCAGCAGCGAAGGGGGCGTGAAAACTGAAGCTTTCTTT	CASSEGGVKTEAFF
TRBV7-9	TRBD1	TRBJ1-2	.	TGTGCCAGCAGCTTAGGCGGACAGGGCATCTATGGCTACACCTTC	CASSLGGQGIYGYTF
TRBV9	TRBD2	TRBJ2-2	.	TGTGCCAGCAGCGTAGGATCCCAGAGGCCGGGAGGGAGCGGGGAGCTGTTTTTT	CASSVGSQRPGGSGELFF
TRBV2	.	TRBJ2-5	.	TGTGCCAGCAGTGAAAGGGCAGTTGTAGGGACCCAGTACTTC	CASSERAVVGTQYF
TRBV19	.	TRBJ2-7	few	TGTGCCAGTACCCGAACCCTTCTTTTCTACGAGCAGTACTTC	CASTRTLLFYEQYF
TRBV11-2	.	TRBJ1-6	.	TGTGCCAGCAGGGGATGGGGGCGTAATTCACCCCTCCACTTT	CASRGWGRNSPLHF
TRBV27	.	TRBJ2-1	.	.	CASSSSTGHEQFF
TRBV4-1	TRBD1	TRBJ2-1	.	TGCGCCAGCAGCCTTAGACAGGGGTTGGCTGGGGAGCAGTTCTTC	CASSLRQGLAGEQFF
TRBV30	.	TRBJ1-2	.	TGTGCCTGGAGCCCCAATCGGGGGGTCCGCGGCTACACCTTC	CAWSPNRGVRGYTF
TRBV30	.	TRBJ1-2	few	TGTGCCTGGAGGGAATTACGAGGGTTTTACTATGGCTACACCTTC	CAWRELRGFYYGYTF
TRBV5-1	.	TRBJ1-4	.	TGCGCCAGCAGCTTGGGAGACAGTCCCGGTGAAAAACTGTTTTTT	CASSLGDSPGEKLFF